Listed below are T cell receptor beta chains from one sample, sequenced in a study of cytomegalovirus exposure and HLA in healthy donors. Sequencing was performed with immunoSEQ multiplex PCR; in TCRdb, only in-frame clones are kept and a portion is missing. There are roughly 110,000 clones in the sample; roughly 82% occur only once, and approximately 2.8% lies in the top ten. Sequencing used PBMCs. The receptors shown here come from a male donor in good health and CMV-seropositive. Both conserved end residues are part of each CDR3. A D gene is named only where the DNA matches it firmly. Some rows have no size entry. The others give once, few or many, or a class for an expanded clone.

J: TRBJ2-3
size: NA
V: TRBV4-3
D: TRBD1
CDR3: CASSNRGSTDTQYF
DNA: TGCGCCAGCAGCAACAGGGGTAGCACAGATACGCAGTATTTT

J: TRBJ1-6
size: few
V: TRBV6-1
D: TRBD1
CDR3: CASRETGTGISVPLHF
DNA: TGTGCCAGCAGAGAAACCGGGACAGGGATTTCGGTACCCCTCCACTTT

J: TRBJ2-7
size: NA
V: TRBV4-3
D: NA
CDR3: CASSQAAGAVFGEQYF
DNA: TGCGCCAGCAGCCAAGCGGCGGGGGCGGTTTTTGGCGAGCAGTACTTC

J: TRBJ1-2
size: NA
V: TRBV14
D: TRBD1
CDR3: CASSQDVSRTGTHGYTF
DNA: TGTGCCAGCAGCCAAGATGTTTCCAGGACAGGGACCCATGGCTACACCTTC

J: TRBJ2-5
size: NA
V: TRBV9
D: TRBD2
CDR3: CASSVDGRGTSGDQYF
DNA: TGTGCCAGCAGCGTAGACGGCCGGGGGACTAGCGGCGACCAGTACTTC

J: TRBJ2-7
size: NA
V: TRBV5-1
D: TRBD1
CDR3: CASSGAQGYLHHEQYF
DNA: TGCGCCAGCAGCGGAGCACAGGGGTATCTTCACCACGAGCAGTACTTC

J: TRBJ2-7
size: NA
V: TRBV6-5
D: NA
CDR3: CASRTGGGGSYEQYF
DNA: TGTGCCAGCAGGACCGGGGGAGGGGGATCCTACGAGCAGTACTTC

J: TRBJ2-3
size: NA
V: TRBV29-1
D: TRBD2
CDR3: CSVGSRGGRTDTQYF
DNA: TGCAGCGTTGGGTCGCGGGGGGGACGCACAGATACGCAGTATTTT

J: TRBJ2-5
size: once
V: TRBV10-3
D: NA
CDR3: CAISGVEETQYF
DNA: TGTGCCATCTCGGGGGTAGAAGAGACCCAGTACTTC

J: TRBJ2-5
size: NA
V: TRBV6-1
D: TRBD2
CDR3: CASTERGFFEETQYF
DNA: TGTGCCAGCACCGAGCGGGGTTTTTTTGAAGAGACCCAGTACTTC

J: TRBJ1-5
size: NA
V: TRBV2
D: NA
CDR3: CASSDETPNQPQHF
DNA: TGTGCCAGCAGTGACGAGACACCGAATCAGCCCCAGCATTTT

J: TRBJ2-7
size: NA
V: TRBV27
D: TRBD2
CDR3: CASSELAGVYEQYF
DNA: TGTGCCAGCAGTGAGCTAGCGGGAGTTTACGAGCAGTACTTC

J: TRBJ2-2
size: NA
V: TRBV7-3
D: TRBD1
CDR3: CASSLNRGRELFF
DNA: TGTGCCAGCAGCCTGAACAGGGGACGGGAGCTGTTTTTT

J: TRBJ1-2
size: NA
V: TRBV7-3
D: TRBD1
CDR3: CASSFSARGDGYTF
DNA: TGTGCCAGCAGCTTTAGTGCCAGGGGGGATGGCTACACCTTC

J: TRBJ2-1
size: NA
V: TRBV4-2
D: TRBD2
CDR3: CASSQGLAFYNEQFF
DNA: TGTGCCAGCAGCCAAGGACTAGCCTTCTACAATGAGCAGTTCTTC

J: TRBJ1-5
size: NA
V: TRBV2
D: NA
CDR3: CASMGTPSMKWHF
DNA: TGTGCCAGCATGGGGACACCCTCAATGAAGTGGCATTTT

J: TRBJ1-1
size: NA
V: TRBV2
D: NA
CDR3: CASSRVEVTEAFF
DNA: TGTGCCAGCAGCCGCGTTGAGGTTACTGAAGCTTTCTTT